This T cell receptor beta chain was identified in a study of T cells in Graves' hyperthyroidism and ophthalmopathy. This CDR3 is built from 15 residues. From germline, CDR1 is MNHEY and CDR2 SVGEGT. Trimming removed 5 bases at V and 2 bases at J, with 15 bases between. RNA transcripts yielded amplified TCR beta CDR3 regions. HTBI primers were used for first-round RT-PCR of the TCR CDR3. TCRdb called the multiplex PCR reads again in MiXCR, with one record for every CDR3 protein. The data contain under 400,000 distinct CDR3 sequences, 25% of them singletons. This clonotype has ten or more counts. The target antigen is unknown. Notes on the study in general: Most thyroid clonotypes expanded above 0.001 appeared in blood too.

This sequence originates from a man aged 45 to 65 with Graves' hyperthyroidism. This chain connects TRBV6-2 or TRBV6-3 to TRBJ2-5; D not certain. The sample taken for sequencing was blood. The CDR3: CASSQVWGYQETQYF. The CDR3 DNA reads as TGTGCCAGCAGTCAGGTTTGGGGTTATCAAGAGACCCAGTACTTC.